Listed below are T cell receptor beta chains from one sample, sequenced in a study of radiotherapy plus CTLA-4 blockade in lung cancer. Method: immunoSEQ multiplex PCR; TCRdb's copy keeps in-frame clones and lacks some. Among roughly 77,000 clones listed, 74% were seen once. Specimen: peripheral blood, collected from a patient treated with radiotherapy plus ipilimumab. These receptor sequences come from a human donor with non-small cell lung cancer whose response to radiotherapy plus ipilimumab could not be evaluated. Each CDR3 is given with its conserved first and last residue. D genes are given only for firm matches. Size is stated for part of the rows, as once, few or many counts, or as a class when the clone is expanded.

>-|TRBJ2-7|TRBV28|-
CASSSPAQRNYEQYF
TGTGCCAGCAGTTCCCCGGCCCAGAGGAACTACGAGCAGTACTTC
>-|TRBJ1-4|TRBV6-6|-
CASSSRGGDEKLFF
TGTGCCAGCAGTTCCCGGGGGGGAGATGAAAAACTGTTTTTT
>-|TRBJ1-1|TRBV5-4|TRBD1
CASSWTGGPMNTEAFF
TGTGCCAGCAGCTGGACAGGGGGTCCTATGAACACTGAAGCTTTCTTT
>-|TRBJ1-6|TRBV2|-
CAGRTVYNSPLHF
TGTGCCGGTCGGACAGTGTATAATTCACCCCTCCACTTT
>-|TRBJ2-1|TRBV4-1|-
CASSLERDSRGHEQFF
TGCGCCAGCAGTCTTGAACGGGACTCCCGGGGACATGAGCAGTTCTTC
>-|TRBJ2-7|TRBV5-1|-
CASSGDDRFSYEQYF
TGCGCCAGCAGCGGTGATGACAGGTTCTCCTACGAGCAGTACTTC
>-|TRBJ1-1|TRBV4-2|TRBD1
CASSQDLRTGGTEAFF
TGTGCCAGCAGCCAAGATCTTCGGACAGGGGGGACTGAAGCTTTCTTT
>-|TRBJ2-2|TRBV30|TRBD1
CAWYTGAGGELFF
TGTGCCTGGTATACAGGGGCCGGCGGGGAGCTGTTTTTT
>-|TRBJ2-5|TRBV19|-
CASSNTGGGETQYF
TGTGCCAGTAGTAATACAGGGGGGGGAGAGACCCAGTACTTC
>-|TRBJ1-4|TRBV2|TRBD1
CASSEGDRAGKLFF
TGTGCCAGCAGTGAGGGGGACAGGGCGGGAAAACTGTTTTTT
>many|TRBJ2-7|TRBV14|-
CASSARETYEQYF
TGTGCCAGCAGCGCCCGGGAGACCTACGAGCAGTACTTC
>-|TRBJ2-7|TRBV11-2|TRBD2
CASRPLAGGPHEQYF
TGTGCCAGCAGACCCCTAGCGGGAGGGCCCCACGAGCAGTACTTC
>-|TRBJ1-5|TRBV19|-
CASSIRRGEGNQPQHF
TGTGCCAGTAGTATACGTAGAGGCGAGGGCAATCAGCCCCAGCATTTT
>once|TRBJ2-1|TRBV7-9|TRBD2
CASSGLAGGTYNEQFF
TGTGCCAGCAGCGGACTAGCGGGAGGTACCTACAATGAGCAGTTCTTC
>once|TRBJ1-1|TRBV5-4|TRBD1
CASSLEGGMNTEAFF
TGTGCCAGCAGCTTGGAAGGGGGCATGAACACTGAAGCTTTCTTT
>-|TRBJ1-6|TRBV2|-
CASSEALFRRGSYNSPLHF
TGTGCCAGCAGTGAAGCGTTATTCCGGAGGGGCTCCTATAATTCACCCCTCCACTTT
>few|TRBJ1-3|TRBV5-5|-
CASSLGLGEGNTIYF
TGTGCCAGCAGCTTGGGGTTAGGGGAAGGAAACACCATATATTTT
>-|TRBJ2-4|TRBV30|TRBD2
CAWSSGGQAKNIQYF
TGTGCCTGGAGTTCGGGGGGGCAGGCCAAAAACATTCAGTACTTC
>-|TRBJ2-1|TRBV11-2|-
CASSLGGGSIYNEQFF
TGTGCCAGCAGCTTAGGTGGGGGGTCGATTTACAATGAGCAGTTCTTC
>-|TRBJ2-1|TRBV27|-
CALERGAPPNEQFF
TGTGCATTAGAACGGGGGGCCCCCCCAAATGAGCAGTTCTTC
>-|TRBJ1-6|TRBV7-2|TRBD1
CASSRTGVDSPLHF
TGTGCCAGCAGCCGTACAGGGGTGGATTCACCCCTCCACTTT
>-|TRBJ2-7|TRBV6-4|-
CASTVRTLNEEQYF
TGTGCCAGCACCGTCCGGACTCTTAATGAGGAGCAGTACTTC
>-|TRBJ1-3|TRBV29-1|-
CSVDSATRSGNTIYF
TGCAGCGTTGATAGCGCCACTCGATCTGGAAACACCATATATTTT
>-|TRBJ2-5|TRBV19|-
CASSPGYGETQYF
TGTGCCAGTAGTCCAGGGTATGGAGAGACCCAGTACTTC
>-|TRBJ1-3|TRBV25-1|-
CASSESQGQKTSGNTIYF
TGTGCCAGCAGTGAATCGCAGGGACAAAAAACCTCTGGAAACACCATATATTTT
>-|TRBJ2-1|TRBV4-2|TRBD1
CASSQVLRTGGNEQFF
TGTGCCAGCAGCCAAGTCCTAAGGACAGGGGGCAATGAGCAGTTCTTC
>-|TRBJ1-1|TRBV9|TRBD1
CATRQGHAFMNTEAFF
TGTGCCACTAGACAGGGCCATGCCTTCATGAACACTGAAGCTTTCTTT
>-|TRBJ2-7|TRBV4-1|TRBD2
CASSQVGRGSRTNEQYF
TGCGCCAGCAGCCAAGTCGGCCGCGGGAGTAGGACCAACGAGCAGTACTTC
>-|TRBJ2-3|TRBV7-3|-
CASSSTSLTRDTQYF
TGTGCCAGCAGCTCTACTAGCCTTACTAGAGATACGCAGTATTTT
>-|TRBJ2-7|TRBV10-2|TRBD1
CASSPGQGEGNYEQYF
TGCGCCAGCAGTCCGGGACAGGGGGAGGGGAACTACGAGCAGTACTTC
>-|TRBJ2-5|TRBV11-3|TRBD2
CASSPGGLADGPGETQYF
TGTGCCAGCAGCCCAGGGGGACTAGCGGACGGCCCGGGGGAGACCCAGTACTTC
>few|TRBJ2-5|TRBV5-4|TRBD1
CASSRGQAQETQYF
TGTGCCAGCAGCCGGGGACAGGCCCAAGAGACCCAGTACTTC
>few|TRBJ2-7|TRBV4-2|-
CASSQEREPSYEQYF
TGTGCCAGCAGCCAAGAACGGGAGCCCTCCTACGAGCAGTACTTC